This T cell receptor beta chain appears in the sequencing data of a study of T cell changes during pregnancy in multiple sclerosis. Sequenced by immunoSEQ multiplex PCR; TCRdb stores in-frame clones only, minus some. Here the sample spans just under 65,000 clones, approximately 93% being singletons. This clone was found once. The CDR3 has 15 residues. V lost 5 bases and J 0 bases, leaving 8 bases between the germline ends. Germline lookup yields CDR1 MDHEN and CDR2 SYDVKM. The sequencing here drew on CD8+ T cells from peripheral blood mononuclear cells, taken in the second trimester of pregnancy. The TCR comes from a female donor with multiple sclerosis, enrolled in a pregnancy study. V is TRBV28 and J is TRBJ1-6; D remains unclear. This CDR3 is CASSKTNSYNSPLHF. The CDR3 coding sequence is TGTGCCAGCAGTAAAACAAACTCCTATAATTCACCCCTCCACTTT.